A selection of T cell receptor beta chains follows, all from one sample in a study of blood T cells in healthy people across ages. TCRdb recomputed calls from the 5' RACE reads with MiXCR, one row per CDR3 protein. The sample includes roughly 2 million distinct CDR3 sequences, 49% seen only once; the top ten take roughly 2%. Sequencing was performed on blood. These TCRs come from a woman in her forties in good health. Each CDR3 is given with its conserved first and last residue. The order of the fields is J gene, clone size, CDR3 length, V gene, D gene, CDR3 DNA, CDR3 protein. The D gene is left open where the match is weak. Rows give clone size only sometimes, using once, few, many, or a class for an expanded clone.

j_call: TRBJ1-2
clone_size: .
cdr3_length: 15
v_call: TRBV5-5
d_call: .
cdr3_nt: TGTGCCAGCAGCATAGATCCTAACGGGGACTATGGCTACACCTTC
cdr3_aa: CASSIDPNGDYGYTF

j_call: TRBJ1-4
clone_size: few
cdr3_length: 16
v_call: TRBV18
d_call: .
cdr3_nt: TGTGCCAGCTCACTGCGTCCCGGGACGACAAATGAAAAACTGTTTTTT
cdr3_aa: CASSLRPGTTNEKLFF

j_call: TRBJ2-5
clone_size: few
cdr3_length: 15
v_call: TRBV27
d_call: .
cdr3_nt: TGTGCCAGCAGTCCTCTGAACTTGGCCCAAGAGACCCAGTACTTC
cdr3_aa: CASSPLNLAQETQYF

j_call: TRBJ2-3
clone_size: few
cdr3_length: 13
v_call: TRBV10-3
d_call: .
cdr3_nt: TGTGCCATCAGTGAGTCACAGGCAGATACGCAGTATTTT
cdr3_aa: CAISESQADTQYF

j_call: TRBJ2-5
clone_size: few
cdr3_length: 12
v_call: TRBV29-1
d_call: TRBD1
cdr3_nt: TGCAGCGTGCGCCAGGGGGTAGAGACCCAGTACTTC
cdr3_aa: CSVRQGVETQYF

j_call: TRBJ2-5
clone_size: .
cdr3_length: 12
v_call: TRBV29-1
d_call: TRBD1
cdr3_nt: TGCAGCGTTTGGGACAGGGGAGGGACCCAGTACTTC
cdr3_aa: CSVWDRGGTQYF

j_call: TRBJ1-2
clone_size: many
cdr3_length: 16
v_call: TRBV5-1
d_call: .
cdr3_nt: TGCGCCAGCAGCTTGGAGGGGACCGGCAAGATCTATGGCTACACCTTC
cdr3_aa: CASSLEGTGKIYGYTF

j_call: TRBJ1-3
clone_size: .
cdr3_length: 14
v_call: TRBV9
d_call: TRBD1
cdr3_nt: TGTGCCAGCAGCGTAGGGACAGGGGGAAACACCATATATTTT
cdr3_aa: CASSVGTGGNTIYF

j_call: TRBJ2-5
clone_size: .
cdr3_length: 14
v_call: TRBV9
d_call: TRBD2
cdr3_nt: TGTGCCAGCAGCGTAGGGTGGGGGGGTGAGACCCAGTACTTC
cdr3_aa: CASSVGWGGETQYF

j_call: TRBJ2-6
clone_size: .
cdr3_length: 18
v_call: TRBV5-1
d_call: TRBD1
cdr3_nt: TGCGCCAGCAGCTTGGCGGGACAGGGGGCGCTTGGGGCCAACGTCCTGACTTTC
cdr3_aa: CASSLAGQGALGANVLTF

j_call: TRBJ2-3
clone_size: .
cdr3_length: 19
v_call: TRBV4-2
d_call: TRBD2
cdr3_nt: TGTGCCAGCAGCCAAGATTTCCTAGCGGGGGGGTTCAGCACAGATACGCAGTATTTT
cdr3_aa: CASSQDFLAGGFSTDTQYF

j_call: TRBJ1-2
clone_size: few
cdr3_length: 14
v_call: TRBV25-1
d_call: TRBD1
cdr3_nt: TGTGCCAGCGTCTCAACAGGGGGAAACTATGGCTACACCTTC
cdr3_aa: CASVSTGGNYGYTF

j_call: TRBJ2-7
clone_size: once
cdr3_length: 17
v_call: TRBV5-1
d_call: TRBD2
cdr3_nt: TGCGCCAGCAGCCAAAGAGCAGCGGGGGGCCCAAACAATGAGCAGTACTTC
cdr3_aa: CASSQRAAGGPNNEQYF

j_call: TRBJ2-7
clone_size: .
cdr3_length: 17
v_call: TRBV4-1
d_call: TRBD2
cdr3_nt: TGCGCCAGCAGCCAAGCCCCTAGCGGGGGGGTATCCCACGAGCAGTACTTC
cdr3_aa: CASSQAPSGGVSHEQYF

j_call: TRBJ1-2
clone_size: .
cdr3_length: 19
v_call: TRBV28
d_call: .
cdr3_nt: TGTGCCAGCAGTTTCCCCTCGCTCGGAACAGGGCGAGGGATCTATGGCTACACCTTC
cdr3_aa: CASSFPSLGTGRGIYGYTF

j_call: TRBJ1-5
clone_size: .
cdr3_length: 18
v_call: TRBV12-3/TRBV12-4
d_call: .
cdr3_nt: TGTGCCAGCAGACTCGACCTGGAGCAGACAGGCCTCAATCAGCCCCAGCATTTT
cdr3_aa: CASRLDLEQTGLNQPQHF

j_call: TRBJ1-1
clone_size: .
cdr3_length: 16
v_call: TRBV4-2
d_call: .
cdr3_nt: TGTGCCAGCAGCCAAGATCAGGTCCTTCGAGACACTGAAGCTTTCTTT
cdr3_aa: CASSQDQVLRDTEAFF

j_call: TRBJ2-7
clone_size: .
cdr3_length: 14
v_call: TRBV20-1
d_call: TRBD2
cdr3_nt: TGCAGTGCTCCCGGGCTGGGAGGGTCCTACGAGCAGTACTTC
cdr3_aa: CSAPGLGGSYEQYF

j_call: TRBJ2-5
clone_size: .
cdr3_length: 14
v_call: TRBV5-4
d_call: TRBD2
cdr3_nt: TGTGCCAGCAGTAAAAGCGGGGGTATGGAGACCCAGTACTTC
cdr3_aa: CASSKSGGMETQYF

j_call: TRBJ1-1
clone_size: .
cdr3_length: 12
v_call: TRBV4-2
d_call: TRBD1
cdr3_nt: TGTGCCAGCAGCTCCGGACAGGAAGAAGCTTTCTTT
cdr3_aa: CASSSGQEEAFF

j_call: TRBJ1-6
clone_size: .
cdr3_length: 16
v_call: TRBV7-2
d_call: TRBD1
cdr3_nt: TGTGCCAGCAGCCGCGAGCTAATTGGGACAGATTCACCCCTCCACTTT
cdr3_aa: CASSRELIGTDSPLHF

j_call: TRBJ1-2
clone_size: .
cdr3_length: 14
v_call: TRBV5-5
d_call: .
cdr3_nt: TGTGCCAGCAGGAACGGGGGGGGCGGCCATGGCTACACCTTC
cdr3_aa: CASRNGGGGHGYTF

j_call: TRBJ1-1
clone_size: .
cdr3_length: 14
v_call: TRBV9
d_call: .
cdr3_nt: TGTGCCAGCAGCCCCCGAACGTTGAGCACTGAAGCTTTCTTT
cdr3_aa: CASSPRTLSTEAFF

j_call: TRBJ2-5
clone_size: few
cdr3_length: 16
v_call: TRBV28
d_call: TRBD2
cdr3_nt: TGTGCCAGCAGCCCCGGGGGGGGCCCCATCCAAGAGACCCAGTACTTC
cdr3_aa: CASSPGGGPIQETQYF

j_call: TRBJ1-2
clone_size: few
cdr3_length: 17
v_call: TRBV9
d_call: .
cdr3_nt: TGTGCCAGCAGCGTAGCGACAGCCAATACCCCTAACTATGGCTACACCTTC
cdr3_aa: CASSVATANTPNYGYTF

j_call: TRBJ1-5
clone_size: few
cdr3_length: 15
v_call: TRBV2
d_call: .
cdr3_nt: TGTGCCAGCAGTGAATATTCAGAAGCCAATCAGCCCCAGCATTTT
cdr3_aa: CASSEYSEANQPQHF

j_call: TRBJ1-2
clone_size: .
cdr3_length: 14
v_call: TRBV28
d_call: .
cdr3_nt: TGTGCCAGCAGGCTGACCGGGACCAACTATGGCTACACCTTC
cdr3_aa: CASRLTGTNYGYTF

j_call: TRBJ2-5
clone_size: few
cdr3_length: 13
v_call: TRBV4-3
d_call: .
cdr3_nt: TGCGCCAGCAGCCCCCAGTTTCGAGAGACCCAGTACTTC
cdr3_aa: CASSPQFRETQYF

j_call: TRBJ2-7
clone_size: few
cdr3_length: 16
v_call: TRBV5-1
d_call: .
cdr3_nt: TGCGCCAGCAGCCTGGCCCCTGGGACAATCGCCTACGAGCAGTACTTC
cdr3_aa: CASSLAPGTIAYEQYF

j_call: TRBJ2-7
clone_size: .
cdr3_length: 13
v_call: TRBV20-1
d_call: .
cdr3_nt: TGCAGTGCTAGAGGATTACAGGGTTACGAGCAGTACTTC
cdr3_aa: CSARGLQGYEQYF

j_call: TRBJ2-5
clone_size: .
cdr3_length: 15
v_call: TRBV7-2
d_call: .
cdr3_nt: TGTGCCAGCAGCTTGGTCGGGCTAGCTCGAGAGACCCAGTACTTC
cdr3_aa: CASSLVGLARETQYF

j_call: TRBJ2-4
clone_size: .
cdr3_length: 13
v_call: TRBV14
d_call: .
cdr3_nt: TGTGCCAGCAGCGATGGGCCCGAAAACATTCAGTACTTC
cdr3_aa: CASSDGPENIQYF

j_call: TRBJ2-3
clone_size: .
cdr3_length: 16
v_call: TRBV6-5
d_call: .
cdr3_nt: TGTGCCAGCAGTTACGAACCCACAGTAAGCACAGATACGCAGTATTTT
cdr3_aa: CASSYEPTVSTDTQYF

j_call: TRBJ2-1
clone_size: few
cdr3_length: 14
v_call: TRBV5-1
d_call: .
cdr3_nt: TGCGCCAGTGAGCCAGGGGTGGTAGGCAATGAGCAGTTCTTC
cdr3_aa: CASEPGVVGNEQFF

j_call: TRBJ1-5
clone_size: .
cdr3_length: 15
v_call: TRBV15
d_call: .
cdr3_nt: TGTGCCACCAGCAGAGAACCAGGTGGCAATCAGCCCCAGCATTTT
cdr3_aa: CATSREPGGNQPQHF

j_call: TRBJ2-5
clone_size: few
cdr3_length: 16
v_call: TRBV7-2
d_call: TRBD1
cdr3_nt: TGTGCCAGCAGCCCTACCGGACAGGGGAGGATCGAGACCCAGTACTTC
cdr3_aa: CASSPTGQGRIETQYF

j_call: TRBJ2-7
clone_size: .
cdr3_length: 17
v_call: TRBV7-9
d_call: TRBD2
cdr3_nt: TGTGCCAGCAACGAGCTAGCGGGGATTAGCTCCTACAATGAGCAGTACTTC
cdr3_aa: CASNELAGISSYNEQYF

j_call: TRBJ2-7
clone_size: few
cdr3_length: 15
v_call: TRBV28
d_call: .
cdr3_nt: TGTGCCAGCAGTTCGGGGGGCGCTAATAGGTACGAGCAGTACTTC
cdr3_aa: CASSSGGANRYEQYF

j_call: TRBJ2-5
clone_size: .
cdr3_length: 15
v_call: TRBV20-1
d_call: TRBD2
cdr3_nt: TGCAGTGCTACTGCCTACGGGGGGGACCAAGAGACCCAGTACTTC
cdr3_aa: CSATAYGGDQETQYF

j_call: TRBJ2-7
clone_size: many
cdr3_length: 13
v_call: TRBV20-1
d_call: TRBD2
cdr3_nt: TGCAGTGCAAGCCCGGGACTAACTTACGAGCAGTACTTC
cdr3_aa: CSASPGLTYEQYF

j_call: TRBJ2-5
clone_size: .
cdr3_length: 15
v_call: TRBV6-5
d_call: .
cdr3_nt: TGTGCCAGCAGTCTCGCCCGAAGTCCGCGAGAGACCCAGTACTTC
cdr3_aa: CASSLARSPRETQYF

j_call: TRBJ2-1
clone_size: few
cdr3_length: 16
v_call: TRBV14
d_call: TRBD1
cdr3_nt: TGTGCCAGCAGCCAAGGCTCCGGACAGGGATACAATGAGCAGTTCTTC
cdr3_aa: CASSQGSGQGYNEQFF

j_call: TRBJ1-1
clone_size: .
cdr3_length: 13
v_call: TRBV20-1
d_call: .
cdr3_nt: TGCAGCTGTACACAGGGCATGAACACTGAAGCTTTCTTT
cdr3_aa: CSCTQGMNTEAFF

j_call: TRBJ2-1
clone_size: .
cdr3_length: 14
v_call: TRBV5-1
d_call: TRBD1
cdr3_nt: TGCGCCAGCAGTACCGGGACAGCTAACAATGAGCAGTTCTTC
cdr3_aa: CASSTGTANNEQFF

j_call: TRBJ2-3
clone_size: few
cdr3_length: 17
v_call: TRBV18
d_call: .
cdr3_nt: TGTGCCAGCTCTCCGTACTCCGGACAAACAGGGACAGATACGCAGTATTTT
cdr3_aa: CASSPYSGQTGTDTQYF

j_call: TRBJ2-1
clone_size: few
cdr3_length: 15
v_call: TRBV20-1
d_call: TRBD2
cdr3_nt: TGCAGTGTTACGCGTGGAACTAGCGGGGCAGATGAGCAGTTCTTC
cdr3_aa: CSVTRGTSGADEQFF

j_call: TRBJ1-1
clone_size: .
cdr3_length: 14
v_call: TRBV4-1
d_call: .
cdr3_nt: TGCGCCAGCAGCCAGCTGACAGTGAACACTGAAGCTTTCTTT
cdr3_aa: CASSQLTVNTEAFF

j_call: TRBJ2-3
clone_size: .
cdr3_length: 16
v_call: TRBV2
d_call: TRBD1
cdr3_nt: TGTGCCAGCAGATTACAACAGGGGATATCCACAGATACGCAGTATTTT
cdr3_aa: CASRLQQGISTDTQYF

j_call: TRBJ2-1
clone_size: few
cdr3_length: 15
v_call: TRBV20-1
d_call: .
cdr3_nt: TGCAGTGCCAAGGGAGTGAGAGGGACCGAGCGTGAGCAGTTCTTC
cdr3_aa: CSAKGVRGTEREQFF

j_call: TRBJ1-5
clone_size: .
cdr3_length: 18
v_call: TRBV4-3
d_call: .
cdr3_nt: TGCGCCAGCAGCGAGGGGGTGGCAGCCCCGGGGAGCAATCAGCCCCAGCATTTT
cdr3_aa: CASSEGVAAPGSNQPQHF

j_call: TRBJ2-3
clone_size: .
cdr3_length: 15
v_call: TRBV6-2/TRBV6-3
d_call: .
cdr3_nt: TGTGCCAGCAGTAAACCTAGAGGCGGCACAGATACGCAGTATTTT
cdr3_aa: CASSKPRGGTDTQYF

j_call: TRBJ2-3
clone_size: .
cdr3_length: 12
v_call: TRBV6-2/TRBV6-3
d_call: .
cdr3_nt: TGTGCCAGCAGCCCGGTCGGAAAGAAGCAGTATTTT
cdr3_aa: CASSPVGKKQYF

j_call: TRBJ2-7
clone_size: .
cdr3_length: 14
v_call: TRBV2
d_call: TRBD2
cdr3_nt: TGTGCCAGCATGGGGACCAGCGGGGGTCGCGAGCAGTACTTC
cdr3_aa: CASMGTSGGREQYF